These 32 T cell receptor beta chains were all obtained from the same sample, sequenced in a study of cytomegalovirus exposure and HLA in healthy donors. Use of 60 Vbeta and 13 Jbeta primers characterized the PCR. Clones were read by immunoSEQ multiplex PCR, and TCRdb kept only the in-frame ones, dropping some. The table has more than 110,000 clones, roughly 80% seen once. The source material was PBMCs. Receptors were obtained from a male donor in good health and CMV-seronegative.

The CDR3 spells CASSRRGVSTDTQYF. In DNA, the CDR3 is TGCGCCAGCAGCCGACGGGGGGTTAGCACAGATACGCAGTATTTT. The chain combines TRBV5-1 with TRBJ2-3, with TRBD2 matching over 7 bases. Germline CDR1 reads SGHRS; CDR2 reads YFSETQ. V shed 4 bases, J shed 0 bases, and the junction held 5 bases outside the gene matches. This CDR3 is built from 15 residues. Using reference TRBV5-1 and TRBJ2-3 for the parts outside the CDR3, the full variable domain is KAGVTQTPRYLIKTRGQQVTLSCSPISGHRSVSWYQQTPGQGLQFLFEYFSETQRNKGNFPGRFSGRQFSNSRSEMNVSTLELGDSALYLCASSRRGVSTDTQYFGPGTRLTVL.

The CDR3 nucleotides read TGTGCCAGCGGCCGACAGGGAAGGTCACCCCTCCACTTT. Residues: CASGRQGRSPLHF. V usage is TRBV5-6 and J usage is TRBJ1-6, with 7 bases lining up with TRBD1. J lost 10 bases, V lost 7 bases, and 8 bases had no gene match. The CDR3 is 13 residues long. The germline CDR1 and CDR2 sequences are SGHDT and YYEEEE. Variable domain in full (rest from reference TRBV5-6 and TRBJ1-6): DAGVTQSPTHLIKTRGQQVTLRCSPKSGHDTVSWYQQALGQGPQFIFQYYEEEERQRGNFPDRFSGHQFPNYSSELNVNALLLGDSALYLCASGRQGRSPLHFGNGTRLTVT.

The CDR3 is CASSFPQGRQVYGYTF. The DNA for the CDR3 is TGTGCCAGCAGTTTTCCACAGGGACGGCAGGTGTATGGCTACACCTTC. This chain joins TRBV5-8 and TRBJ1-2, with D possibly being TRBD1 (6 bases). The CDR3 covers 16 residues. Germline lookup yields CDR1 SGHTS and CDR2 YDEGEE. V was clipped by 5 bases and J by 5 bases, with 22 bases between them.

The chain uses TRBV7-2 and TRBJ2-3; maybe TRBD2 (7 bases). Germline lookup yields CDR1 SGHTA and CDR2 FQGNSA. The CDR3 has 16 amino acids. Trimming stripped 4 bases from V and 4 bases from J, with 18 bases between. The CDR3 coding sequence is TGTGCCAGCAGCTCGCTGTGGGGGGGCCCGGCAGATACGCAGTATTTT. Amino acid sequence: CASSSLWGGPADTQYF. The full variable domain, its missing parts supplied by reference TRBV7-2 and TRBJ2-3, is GAGVSQSPSNKVTEKGKDVELRCDPISGHTALYWYRQSLGQGLEFLIYFQGNSAPDKSGLPSDRFSAERTGGSVSTLTIQRTQQEDSAVYLCASSSLWGGPADTQYFGPGTRLTVL.

This clone has just a few counts. The V and J genes are TRBV5-5 and TRBJ1-5; D gene unclear. Trimming took 3 bases from V and 7 from J, leaving 14 bases between them. The germline CDR1 and CDR2 sequences are SGHKS and YYEKEE (reference sequence). This CDR3 is 14 amino acids long. The CDR3 region has the DNA TGTGCCAGCAGCTCAACGGGAATGGGGCAGCCCCAGCATTTT. Translating gives CASSSTGMGQPQHF.

The sample holds a few counts of this clone. The rearrangement links TRBV13 to TRBJ1-2; possibly TRBD1 for D (5 bases). The CDR3 runs 14 residues. V was pared by 2 bases and J by 3 bases, with 10 bases between. Per germline, CDR1 PRHDT and CDR2 FYEKMQ (reference sequence). CDR3 amino acids: CASSLTGGHYGYTF. The CDR3 DNA reads as TGTGCCAGCAGCTTAACAGGTGGCCACTATGGCTACACCTTC.

This sequence joins TRBV7-8 and TRBJ2-2; D might be TRBD1 (6 bases). Germline lookup yields CDR1 SGHVS and CDR2 FQNEAQ. The V and J ends lost 6 bases and 0 bases respectively, with 14 bases between them. The CDR3 is 16 residues long. CDR3 nucleotides: TGTGCCAGCAGTTATTACAGGGTTCCGAACACCGGGGAGCTGTTTTTT. It yields the protein CASSYYRVPNTGELFF.

The CDR3 region is CASSLFRGVGTGELFF. The CDR3 DNA reads TGTGCCAGCAGCTTGTTCAGGGGGGTCGGCACCGGGGAGCTGTTTTTT. This chain connects TRBV11-1 to TRBJ2-2; D might be TRBD1 (7 bases). The CDR3 covers 16 residues. Trimming removed 3 bases at V and 4 bases at J, with 15 bases between. Germline V gene lookup returns CDR1 SGHAT and CDR2 FQDESV (reference sequence).

This rearrangement joins TRBV7-7 to TRBJ2-1; D ambiguous. Germline V gives CDR1 SSHAT, CDR2 FNYEAQ (reference sequence). With 3 bases removed from V and 3 bases from J, the gap between germline ends came to 6 bases. This CDR3 has 13 residues. The CDR3 loop reads CASSLSIYNEQFF. For the CDR3, the DNA is TGTGCCAGCAGCTTGAGTATCTACAATGAGCAGTTCTTC.

This chain links TRBV28 with TRBJ1-1, with a possible D match to TRBD1 (5 bases). From germline, CDR1 is MDHEN and CDR2 SYDVKM. V lost 8 bases and J lost 5, with 21 bases in between. The CDR3 runs 15 residues. This CDR3 is CASALPRAPETEAFF. The DNA of the CDR3 is TGTGCCAGCGCCCTCCCCAGGGCCCCCGAGACTGAAGCTTTCTTT.

The sample holds a few counts of this clone. The V gene is TRBV6-1, the J gene TRBJ2-2, with TRBD1 identical over 10 bases. Germline V lookup: CDR1 MNHNS, CDR2 SASEGT. Trimming cost V 6 bases and J 7 bases; bases outside gene matches: 5. CDR3 length equals 14 residues. CDR3 DNA sequence: TGTGCCAGCAGGGGACAGGGGTTTGACGGGGAGCTGTTTTTT. Protein product: CASRGQGFDGELFF.

About this clone itself: One end of the junction varies from germline; a read error may be responsible. Other DNA sequences in this sample translate to the same CDR3. V is TRBV18 and J is TRBJ1-3, with 7 bases identical to TRBD1. CDR1 is KGHSH, CDR2 LQKENI, per germline. CDR3 length equals 15 residues. CDR3 DNA sequence: TGCGCCAGCTCACCGAGCCGGGACAGCGGAAACACCATATATTTT. Translation: CASSPSRDSGNTIYF.

This clone has just a few counts. This rearrangement joins TRBV5-4 to TRBJ2-7; 11 bases are shared with TRBD1. The germline CDR1 and CDR2 sequences are SGHNT and YYREEE (reference sequence). This CDR3 has 15 residues. J gave up 2 bases and V 4 bases, and 5 bases lay outside the gene matches. DNA for the CDR3: TGTGCCAGCAGCCCGCCGGGACAGGGGGCCTACGAGCAGTACTTC. The encoded protein is CASSPPGQGAYEQYF.

The chain recombines TRBV28 with TRBJ1-2; 9 positions agree with TRBD1. CDR3 length equals 17 residues. J was trimmed by 5 bases and V by 6 bases; bases with no gene match: 16. Germline CDR1 MDHEN, CDR2 SYDVKM. The CDR3 bases are TGTGCCAGCAGACCCGGGACAGGGCCCTCAATCGATTATGGCTACACCTTC. Protein sequence: CASRPGTGPSIDYGYTF.

This CDR3 is CASSGTGISYNSPLHF. The CDR3 bases are TGTGCCAGCAGTGGAACAGGGATCTCCTATAATTCACCCCTCCACTTT. V and J are TRBV27 and TRBJ1-6; TRBD1 is a possible D gene (6 bases). V was pared by 5 bases and J by 0 bases, with 11 bases between. Germline CDR1 reads MNHEY; CDR2 reads SMNVEV (reference sequence). CDR3 length: 16 residues.

The chain links TRBV5-1 to TRBJ2-1, with TRBD2 identical over 8 bases. The CDR3 runs 14 residues. V gave up 4 bases and J gave up 10 bases; unmatched junction bases: 10. The V gene's germline CDR1 is SGHRS and CDR2 YFSETQ. The CDR3 DNA is TGCGCCAGCAGCCTTAGCGGGGATGGGCGGGAGCAGTTCTTC. Its protein is CASSLSGDGREQFF.

V is TRBV6-5 and J is TRBJ1-2; 7 bases agree with TRBD1. Germline V gene sequence: CDR1 MNHEY, CDR2 SVGAGI. Trimming took 4 bases from V and 3 from J; bases not matched to a gene: 8. The CDR3 runs to 15 residues. CDR3 region: CASSLQGLGYYGYTF. The CDR3 DNA sequence: TGTGCCAGCAGTTTACAGGGGTTGGGGTACTATGGCTACACCTTC.

This clone was seen more than once but under ten times. The V and J genes are TRBV30 and TRBJ1-2, with a possible D match to TRBD1 (6 bases). The CDR3 runs to 14 residues. Germline values: CDR1 GTSNPN, CDR2 SVGIG (reference sequence). V dropped 3 bases and J dropped 9 bases, with 20 bases sitting between them. The CDR3 sequence: CAWSGNRAGMSYTF. The CDR3 DNA follows: TGTGCCTGGAGCGGGAACAGGGCTGGGATGAGCTACACCTTC.

Points on this clone: This specimen includes other DNA sequences encoding the same CDR3. The chain has TRBV6-5 and TRBJ1-2, with 10 bases that match TRBD1. The CDR3 covers 15 residues. CDR1 is MNHEY and CDR2 is SVGAGI in the germline V gene. V lost 3 bases to trimming and J lost 2 bases; unmatched junction nucleotides: 3. CDR3 amino acids: CASSYRTGGNYGYTF. In DNA form, the CDR3 reads TGTGCCAGCAGTTATCGGACAGGGGGGAACTATGGCTACACCTTC.

The rearrangement uses TRBV11-2 and TRBJ1-1; a weak D match, TRBD1 (6 bases). The CDR3 spans 11 residues. Germline-derived CDR1 and CDR2 are SGHAT and FQNNGV. V was clipped by 6 bases and J by 10 bases, with 12 bases between them. Written as DNA, the CDR3 is TGTGCCAGCAGGTCAGGGGTATCAGCTTTCTTT. Its translation: CASRSGVSAFF.

V is TRBV5-1 and J is TRBJ2-5; 8 bases fit TRBD2. The CDR3 loop spans 15 amino acids. After removal of 0 bases from V and 2 bases from J, the junction contained 3 bases not matched to a gene. The germline CDR1 and CDR2 sequences are SGHRS and YFSETQ. The DNA for the CDR3 is TGCGCCAGCAGCTTGGTTACGGGGGGGCAAGAGACCCAGTACTTC. Protein: CASSLVTGGQETQYF.

The V gene is TRBV10-2, the J gene TRBJ1-1, with D hard to call. CDR3 length: 14 amino acids. Germline CDR1 WSHSY, CDR2 SAAADI. Trimming took 0 bases from V and 2 from J, leaving 7 bases between them. The DNA for the CDR3 is TGCGCCAGCAGTGAGTCGTCAGATAACACTGAAGCTTTCTTT. Protein product: CASSESSDNTEAFF.

The chain links TRBV6-1 to TRBJ2-5; D may be TRBD1 (6 bases). The V gene lost 2 bases and the J gene lost 5 bases, with 12 bases spanning the gap. This CDR3 has 14 residues. Germline V lookup: CDR1 MNHNS, CDR2 SASEGT. CDR3 bases: TGTGCCAGCAGTGAACTTAACAGGGATGAGACCCAGTACTTC. Its protein is CASSELNRDETQYF.

J is TRBJ2-5 and V is TRBV7-2; D perhaps matches TRBD2 (5 bases). Germline CDR1 is SGHTA and CDR2 is FQGNSA. This CDR3 is 15 amino acids long. V lost 4 bases, J lost 7 bases, and 19 bases lay in between. The DNA of the CDR3 is TGTGCCAGCAGCTCCTTGGGCGGGCAAATCGGGACCCAGTACTTC. Translating gives CASSSLGGQIGTQYF.

V gene TRBV27 combines with J gene TRBJ1-2; D is undetermined. Trimming stripped 3 bases from V and 2 bases from J, with 13 bases between. This CDR3 comprises 15 residues. Looked up from germline, CDR1 is MNHEY and CDR2 is SMNVEV (reference sequence). The CDR3: CASSFSPEPNYGYTF. The CDR3 nucleotides are TGTGCCAGCAGTTTTTCCCCAGAACCCAACTATGGCTACACCTTC.

CDR3 in DNA: TGTGCCAGCAGTTTCTATAGCAATCAGCCCCAGCATTTT. As protein: CASSFYSNQPQHF. This chain uses TRBV28 with TRBJ1-5; D is undetermined. The V end lost 3 bases, the J end lost 0 bases, and 3 bases lay between the germline ends. Germline assignment: CDR1 MDHEN and CDR2 SYDVKM. The CDR3 spans 13 residues.

The chain links TRBV21-1 to TRBJ2-1; the D call in the table, TRBD2, was not verified against the DNA. TRBV21-1 is a listed pseudogene. The CDR3 has 23 residues. The CDR3 coding sequence is TGTGCCAGCAGCAAAGGGCGACAGACCTCTAGGCTTTCGACTAGCGGGCCGGCGCATGAGCAGTTCTTC. Translating gives CASSKGRQTSRLSTSGPAHEQFF.

This clone was seen a few times. Sequence at one end of the junction differs from germline and may be a read error. This chain connects TRBV7-9 to TRBJ2-2; the D gene is possibly TRBD1 (6 bases). Germline CDR1 SEHNR, CDR2 FQNEAQ (reference sequence). The CDR3 has 15 amino acids. The CDR3 coding sequence is TGTGCCAGGAGCTCAGGACAGCTAGAGACCGGGGAGCTGTTTTTT. As protein: CARSSGQLETGELFF.

The gene calls are TRBV6-5 and TRBJ1-1; D not resolved. Germline V gives CDR1 MNHEY, CDR2 SVGAGI. The CDR3 has 13 amino acids. The germline V and J ends were trimmed by 4 bases and 6 bases, with 12 bases remaining between them. The CDR3 DNA reads as TGTGCCAGCAGTTGGAGCCGCTCTCCTGAAGCTTTCTTT. This gives the protein CASSWSRSPEAFF.

This chain uses TRBV5-4 with TRBJ1-1, with unresolved D. V was trimmed by 1 base and J by 7 bases, leaving 11 bases between them. This CDR3 has 13 amino acids. The germline gives CDR1 SGHNT, CDR2 YYREEE (reference sequence). The CDR3 sequence is CASSLSREDEAFF. In DNA form, the CDR3 reads TGTGCCAGCAGCTTGTCCCGCGAGGATGAAGCTTTCTTT.

The chain uses TRBV19 and TRBJ1-1; the match to TRBD1 covers 11 bases. The junction had 10 bases not matched to a gene; V was cut back by 5 bases and J by 5 bases. Looked up from germline, CDR1 is LNHDA and CDR2 is SQIVND (reference sequence). The CDR3 has 16 residues. The CDR3 DNA sequence: TGTGCCAGTAGTCCCGATCGGACAGGGGGCAGAACTGAAGCTTTCTTT. It codes for CASSPDRTGGRTEAFF.

The V and J genes are TRBV4-1 and TRBJ2-1; D might be TRBD1 (5 bases). Germline CDR1 MGHRA, CDR2 YSYEKL. The V end lost 0 bases, the J end lost 10 bases, and 16 bases lay between the germline ends. CDR3 size: 15 residues. CDR3 amino acids: CASSQDKTALWEQFF. Written as DNA, the CDR3 is TGCGCCAGCAGCCAAGATAAGACAGCCCTTTGGGAGCAGTTCTTC.